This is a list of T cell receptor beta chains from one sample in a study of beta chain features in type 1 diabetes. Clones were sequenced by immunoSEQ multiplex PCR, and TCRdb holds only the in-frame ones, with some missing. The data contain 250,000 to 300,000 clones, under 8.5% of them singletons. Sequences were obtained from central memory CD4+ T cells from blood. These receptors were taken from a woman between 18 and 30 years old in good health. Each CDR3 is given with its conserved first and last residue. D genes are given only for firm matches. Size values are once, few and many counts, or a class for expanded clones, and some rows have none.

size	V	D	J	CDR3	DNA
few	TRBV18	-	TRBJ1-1	CASSPRPSRGFETEAFF	TGTGCCAGCTCACCACGCCCTTCAAGGGGGTTTGAGACTGAAGCTTTCTTT
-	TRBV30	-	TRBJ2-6	CAWSVRLFGANVLTF	TGTGCCTGGAGTGTAAGGCTGTTTGGGGCCAACGTCCTGACTTTC
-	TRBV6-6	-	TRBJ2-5	CASSYSRAGETQYF	TGTGCCAGCAGTTACAGCAGGGCGGGGGAGACCCAGTACTTC
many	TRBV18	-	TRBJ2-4	CASSPELQNIQYF	TGTGCCAGCTCACCGGAGCTGCAAAACATTCAGTACTTC
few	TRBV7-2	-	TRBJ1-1	CASSLWSGWGNTEAFF	TGTGCCAGCAGCTTATGGTCAGGTTGGGGGAACACTGAAGCTTTCTTT
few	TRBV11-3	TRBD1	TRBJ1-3	CASSRDSYSGNTIYF	TGTGCCAGCAGCCGGGACAGCTACTCTGGAAACACCATATATTTT
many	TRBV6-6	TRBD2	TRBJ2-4	CASSPGTSQFPQYF	TGTGCCAGCAGTCCCGGGACTAGCCAGTTCCCTCAGTACTTC
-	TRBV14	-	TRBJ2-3	CASSPAPGRGTDTQYF	TGTGCCAGCAGCCCGGCCCCGGGAAGGGGGACAGATACGCAGTATTTT
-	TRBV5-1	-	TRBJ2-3	CASSIAESTDTQYF	TGCGCCAGCAGCATAGCGGAAAGCACAGATACGCAGTATTTT
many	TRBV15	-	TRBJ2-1	CATSPRAYNEQFF	TGTGCCACCAGCCCACGGGCTTACAATGAGCAGTTCTTC
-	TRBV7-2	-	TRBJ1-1	CASSPTASGFNTEAFF	TGTGCCAGCAGCCCGACCGCCAGCGGATTTAACACTGAAGCTTTCTTT
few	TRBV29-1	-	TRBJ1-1	CSVEDHRGPQNTEAFF	TGCAGCGTTGAAGATCACCGGGGGCCTCAGAACACTGAAGCTTTCTTT
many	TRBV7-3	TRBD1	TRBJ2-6	CASSGQGASGANVLTF	TGTGCCAGCAGCGGACAGGGTGCCTCTGGGGCCAACGTCCTGACTTTC
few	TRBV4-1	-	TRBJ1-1	CASRQRQIMNTEAFF	TGCGCCAGCAGGCAGAGACAGATTATGAACACTGAAGCTTTCTTT
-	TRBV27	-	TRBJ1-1	CASSPWGNTEAFF	TGTGCCAGCAGTCCGTGGGGGAACACTGAAGCTTTCTTT
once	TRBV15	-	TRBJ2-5	CATSRGARWETQYF	TGTGCCACCAGCAGAGGGGCTAGGTGGGAGACCCAGTACTTC
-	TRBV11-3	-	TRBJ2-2	CASEPVNTGELFF	TGTGCCAGCGAACCCGTAAACACCGGGGAGCTGTTTTTT
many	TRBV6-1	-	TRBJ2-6	CAGRPTGANVLTF	TGTGCCGGCAGGCCAACTGGGGCCAACGTCCTGACTTTC
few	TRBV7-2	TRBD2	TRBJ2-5	CASSPDGRIGETQYF	TGTGCCAGCAGCCCCGACGGGAGGATCGGGGAGACCCAGTACTTC
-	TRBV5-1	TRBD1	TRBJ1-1	CASSLRTGIEAFF	TGCGCCAGCAGCTTGAGGACAGGGATTGAAGCTTTCTTT
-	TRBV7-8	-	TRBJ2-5	CASSSARGRRETQYF	TGTGCCAGCAGCTCTGCCAGGGGGAGGCGAGAGACCCAGTACTTC
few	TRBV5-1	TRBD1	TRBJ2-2	CASSTGAYDTGELFF	TGCGCCAGCAGCACAGGGGCGTACGACACCGGGGAGCTGTTTTTT
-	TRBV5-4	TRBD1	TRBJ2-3	CASSELSGTGGGDTQYF	TGTGCCAGCAGCGAATTATCTGGGACAGGGGGCGGAGATACGCAGTATTTT
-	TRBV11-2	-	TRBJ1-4	CASSKRTVATNEKLFF	TGTGCCAGCAGCAAACGGACAGTTGCAACTAATGAAAAACTGTTTTTT
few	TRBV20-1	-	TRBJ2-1	CSATRGNEQFF	TGCAGTGCTACTAGGGGGAATGAGCAGTTCTTC
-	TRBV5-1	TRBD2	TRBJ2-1	CASSLTSGGLLEQFF	TGCGCCAGCAGCTTGACTAGCGGGGGCCTTTTGGAGCAGTTCTTC
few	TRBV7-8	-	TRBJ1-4	CASSSQGINEKLFF	TGTGCCAGCAGCTCACAGGGAATTAATGAAAAACTGTTTTTT